This paragraph reports one T cell receptor (beta chain). The data belong to a study of spatial heterogeneity in lung cancer. On the study more broadly: In cases with available follow-up PBMC samples, these were sequenced at a median of approximately two years after resection.

The germline V gene has CDR1 MGHRA and CDR2 YSYEKL. This CDR3 is 19 amino acids long. The V end lost 0 bases, the J end lost 0 bases, and 17 bases lay between the germline ends. Stated time point: blood at routine non-recurrence follow-up after resection. Sequencing was performed on whole RNA extracted from tumor and nontumor lung tissue, or from frozen PBMC, and the material was left unsorted. Single TCR cDNA molecules each had their own unique molecular identifier. TCRdb recomputed calls from the 5' RACE reads with MiXCR, one row per CDR3 protein. Of over 85,000 distinct CDR3 sequences in the sample, roughly 21% were seen once.

The sample consisted of PBMCs, taken at follow-up. This chain joins TRBV4-1 and TRBJ1-4; D is unclear. This clonotype was obtained from a male donor with early-stage non-small cell lung cancer. The CDR3 spells CASSQETNPIPATNEKLFF. For the CDR3, the DNA is TGCGCCAGCAGCCAAGAGACTAACCCAATCCCTGCAACTAATGAAAAACTGTTTTTT.